This T cell receptor (beta chain) was observed in a study of vaccination effects on CD4 cells after COVID-19. Study at large: Two-dose BNT162b2 or mRNA-1273 vaccination was given to participants. General study points: Cross-reactivity toward common cold coronaviruses was confined to only 1 of 255 vaccine-induced clones in healthy vaccinees. The study found marked clonal contraction of infection- and vaccine-induced clones late after vaccination.

The V and J ends lost 5 bases and 4 bases respectively, with 7 bases between them. This CDR3 region has 12 residues. Germline V gives CDR1 SGHTA, CDR2 FQGNSA. TCRdb's table, derived via immunoSEQ multiplex PCR, lists solely in-frame clones and lacks some. The data contain tens of thousands of clones, about four fifths of them singletons. Antigen-specific CD4+ T cell clonotypes were called by their expansion after viral peptide-pool culture in ViraFEST. With approximately ten days of culture completed, CD4+ T cells were isolated. Testing of the vaccine recipients showed negative nucleocapsid antibodies and no prior SARS-CoV-2 infection. Each well held around 2 million PBMC cultured with around 9.7 ug/ml peptides and 9.5 to 10 IU/ml IL-2. Details on this clone: The antigen remains unidentified.

The receptor comes from a human donor who received a COVID-19 vaccine. The V call is TRBV7-2, the J call TRBJ2-3, with D unclear. Sequenced material: CD4+ T cells from PBMCs cultured with HCoV-NL63 spike peptides, taken before COVID-19 vaccination. CDR3 nucleotides: TGTGCCAGCAGCCGACGGTCAGATACGCAGTATTTT. Protein: CASSRRSDTQYF.